The clone carrying this TCR beta chain was found many times. The antigen remains undetermined. Trimming took 4 bases from V and 4 from J; bases not matched to a gene: 10. This CDR3 contains 15 residues. Using RNA transcripts as the source, TCR beta CDR3 regions were amplified. TCR CDR3 underwent first-round RT-PCR with the HTBI primer set. TCRdb ran MiXCR on the multiplex PCR reads and lists one entry per CDR3 protein. The table lists 93,000 or so distinct CDR3 sequences, 47% of them singletons. This sample is drawn from a study of T cells in Graves' hyperthyroidism and ophthalmopathy. Study observations and caveats: A model built on 13 V-J features separated ophthalmopathy from stable hyperthyroidism.

This sequence joins TRBV12-3 or TRBV12-4 and TRBJ2-7; TRBD1 matches 7 bases. The clonotype was recovered from a man aged 35-49 years with Graves' hyperthyroidism. Material for sequencing was blood. The CDR3 protein is CASSSDRENRYEQYF. In DNA, the CDR3 is TGTGCCAGCAGTTCAGACAGGGAGAATCGGTACGAGCAGTACTTC.